This TCR beta chain was sequenced during a study of blood T cell repertoires in COVID-19. This clone appeared once. This CDR3 is built from 15 residues. The V end lost 5 bases, the J end lost 3 bases, and 17 bases lay between the germline ends. CDR1 and CDR2 from the germline V gene are MNHEY and SVGAGI. Method: immunoSEQ multiplex PCR; TCRdb's copy keeps in-frame clones and lacks some. This table holds 150,000 to 200,000 clones, 75% to 85% found once. The J gene is TRBJ2-7, the V gene TRBV6-5; tentative D call: TRBD2 (7 bases). Material for sequencing was PBMCs or T cells enriched from blood (not recorded which). The receptor was isolated from a man aged 35-49 years who had recovered from COVID-19. The CDR3, as DNA: TGTGCCAGCAGTCGGGGGGCCGGCGGGAGCTACGAGCAGTACTTC. Its translation is CASSRGAGGSYEQYF.